The 7 T cell receptor beta chains below were found in one sample sequenced in a study of blood T cells in healthy people across ages. Together with a sample-barcoded 5' primer, a J-beta primer mix was included in a second PCR lasting about 6 to 11 cycles. TCRdb ran MiXCR on the 5' RACE reads and lists one entry per CDR3 protein. Of roughly 500,000 distinct CDR3 sequences in the sample, 25% to 30% were seen once. Sequenced sample: blood. Receptors originate from a woman aged 70 to 79 in good health.

Only a few counts were recorded for this clonotype. This chain uses TRBV12-3 or TRBV12-4 with TRBJ2-5, with TRBD2 matching over 8 bases. The J call may be in error: the DNA end matches TRBJ2-1 better. The CDR3 spans 16 residues. In DNA, the CDR3 is TGTGCCAGCAGTTATTACGGGGGGGCCCCCTACAATGAGCAGTTCTTC. It is translated as CASSYYGGAPYNEQFF.

The chain employs TRBV10-3 and TRBJ2-5; 7 bases map to TRBD1. CDR3 length equals 16 residues. V was clipped by 3 bases and J by 3 bases; unmatched bases: 10. Germline CDR1 and CDR2: ENHRY and SYGVKD. Here the CDR3 DNA reads TGTGCCATCAGTGACGCCCTCCACAGGGGAGAAGAGACCCAGTACTTC. Translation gives CAISDALHRGEETQYF.

As regards this clonotype: One end of the junction is discordant with germline, which a read error may explain. The chain recombines TRBV29-1 with TRBJ2-1; 8 bases line up with TRBD1. The germline gives CDR1 SQVTM, CDR2 ANQGSEA. The CDR3 is 13 amino acids. CDR3: CSAADRVLYERYF. The CDR3 DNA follows: TGCAGCGCTGCGGACAGGGTACTCTACGAGCGGTACTTC.

The V and J genes are TRBV2 and TRBJ2-5; D is possibly TRBD1 or TRBD2 (6 bases each). The CDR3 loop spans 13 amino acids. Germline V lookup: CDR1 SNHLY, CDR2 FYNNEI. The V and J ends lost 7 bases and 5 bases respectively, with 14 bases between them. CDR3 in DNA: TGTGCCAGCAAGATGGGGGGCCGCGAGACCCAGTACTTC. Its translation: CASKMGGRETQYF.

The gene calls are TRBV5-1 and TRBJ2-3; D not certain. Trimming took 0 bases from V and 3 from J, leaving 8 bases between them. This CDR3 has 14 residues. Per the germline V gene, CDR1 is SGHRS and CDR2 is YFSETQ. The CDR3 here is CASSLAPETDTQYF. In nucleotides, the CDR3 is TGCGCCAGCAGCTTGGCCCCCGAAACAGATACGCAGTATTTT.

The CDR3 sequence is CASSTQGRTDTQYF. The CDR3 nucleotides read TGTGCCAGCAGCACACAGGGTCGCACAGATACGCAGTATTTT. The V call is TRBV25-1, the J call TRBJ2-3; tentative D call: TRBD1 (6 bases). V lost 6 bases, J lost 1 base, and 11 bases lay in between. CDR1 and CDR2 from the germline V gene are MGHDK and SYGVNS. The CDR3 consists of 14 residues. The whole variable domain, filled in from reference TRBV25-1 and TRBJ2-3, reads EADIYQTPRYLVIGTGKKITLECSQTMGHDKMYWYQQDPGMELHLIHYSYGVNSTEKGDLSSESTVSRIRTEHFPLTLESARPSHTSQYLCASSTQGRTDTQYFGPGTRLTVL.

The rearrangement joins TRBV6-2 or TRBV6-3 to TRBJ2-5; maybe TRBD2 (5 bases). CDR3 length: 13 residues. V was cut by 7 bases and J by 5 bases, with 14 bases left in between. CDR1 is MNHEY and CDR2 is SVGEGT in the germline V gene. CDR3 loop: CASILSGSETQYF. CDR3 sequence (DNA): TGTGCCAGCATCTTAAGCGGTTCGGAGACCCAGTACTTC.